Sequencing of this T cell receptor beta chain was carried out in a study of CD8 T cells in Susac syndrome. Study details: Among sequenced Susac syndrome patients, more than five had active disease and fewer than ten were in remission. When their blood was taken, the Susac syndrome patients had either not yet had any therapy, were taking corticosteroids, or were taking intravenous immunoglobulin alone.

This clonotype was seen once. Trimming took off 5 bases at V and 3 bases at J, with 8 bases between the two ends. Germline loops: CDR1 DFQATT, CDR2 SNEGSKA (reference sequence). The CDR3 has 12 residues. Reverse transcription of roughly 0.5 to 1 ug RNA was performed with random hexamers. With immunoSEQ multiplex PCR, TCR beta CDR3 was amplified across 54 Vbeta and 13 Jbeta. TCRdb analysed the immunoSEQ multiplex PCR reads with MiXCR anew, one entry per CDR3 protein. The data show around 130,000 distinct CDR3 sequences, under 96% seen once. The patients with Susac syndrome were individuals who fulfilled the recently defined diagnostic criteria for disease that was either definite or probable.

The sample comprised CD4+ T cells from PBMCs. This receptor was obtained from a human donor with Susac syndrome. The chain combines TRBV20-1 with TRBJ2-1; a weak D match, TRBD2 (5 bases). The CDR3 nucleotides read TGCAGTGCTGTGGGGAGCTACAATGAGCAGTTCTTC. Its protein is CSAVGSYNEQFF.